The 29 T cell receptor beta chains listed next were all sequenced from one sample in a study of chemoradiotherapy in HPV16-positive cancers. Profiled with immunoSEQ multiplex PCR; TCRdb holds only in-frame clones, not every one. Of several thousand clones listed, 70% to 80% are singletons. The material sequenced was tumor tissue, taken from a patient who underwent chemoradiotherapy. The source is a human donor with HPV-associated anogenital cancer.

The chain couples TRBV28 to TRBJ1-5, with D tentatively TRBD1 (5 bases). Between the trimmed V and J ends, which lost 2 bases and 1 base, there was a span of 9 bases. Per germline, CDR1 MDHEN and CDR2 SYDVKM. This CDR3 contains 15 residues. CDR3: CASSLPRASNQPQHF. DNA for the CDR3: TGTGCCAGCAGTTTACCCAGGGCCAGCAATCAGCCCCAGCATTTT.

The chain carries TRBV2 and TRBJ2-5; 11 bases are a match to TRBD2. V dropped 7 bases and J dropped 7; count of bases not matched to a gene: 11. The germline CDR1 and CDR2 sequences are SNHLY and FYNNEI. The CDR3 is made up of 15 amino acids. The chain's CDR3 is CASTPQTSGMGTQYF. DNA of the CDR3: TGTGCCAGCACGCCCCAGACTAGCGGGATGGGGACCCAGTACTTC.

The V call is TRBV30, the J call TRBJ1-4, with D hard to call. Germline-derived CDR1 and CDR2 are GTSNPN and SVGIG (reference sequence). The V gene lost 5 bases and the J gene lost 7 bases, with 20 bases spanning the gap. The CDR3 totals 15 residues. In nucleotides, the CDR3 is TGTGCCTGGGAGTACAGTTGGAGTCGAGGTGAAAAACTGTTTTTT. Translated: CAWEYSWSRGEKLFF.

DNA of the CDR3: TGTGCCAGCAGCGAACAAACTAGCGGTGCCTACAATGAGCAGTTCTTC. It yields the protein CASSEQTSGAYNEQFF. The genes are TRBV7-8 and TRBJ2-1, with 8 nucleotides matching TRBD2. CDR3 size: 16 residues. V was clipped by 5 bases and J by 2 bases; unmatched bases: 8. Germline lookup yields CDR1 SGHVS and CDR2 FQNEAQ.

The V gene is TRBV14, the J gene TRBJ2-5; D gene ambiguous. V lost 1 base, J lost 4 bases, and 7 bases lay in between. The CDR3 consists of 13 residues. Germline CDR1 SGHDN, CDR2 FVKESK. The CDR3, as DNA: TGTGCCAGCAGCCAAGGGCTGGGAGAGACCCAGTACTTC. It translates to CASSQGLGETQYF.

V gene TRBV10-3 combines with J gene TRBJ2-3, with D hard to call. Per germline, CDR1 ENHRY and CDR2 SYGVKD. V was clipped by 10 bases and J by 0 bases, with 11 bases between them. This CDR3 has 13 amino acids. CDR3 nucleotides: TGTGCCACGCAGGTACTAAGCACAGATACGCAGTATTTT. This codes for CATQVLSTDTQYF.

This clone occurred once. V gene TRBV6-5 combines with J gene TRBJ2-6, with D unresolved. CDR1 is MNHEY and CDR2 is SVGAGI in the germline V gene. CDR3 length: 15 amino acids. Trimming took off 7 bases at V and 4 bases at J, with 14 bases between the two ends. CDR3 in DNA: TGTGCCAGCACCGTCACCAGGTCGGGGGCCAACGTCCTGACTTTC. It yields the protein CASTVTRSGANVLTF.

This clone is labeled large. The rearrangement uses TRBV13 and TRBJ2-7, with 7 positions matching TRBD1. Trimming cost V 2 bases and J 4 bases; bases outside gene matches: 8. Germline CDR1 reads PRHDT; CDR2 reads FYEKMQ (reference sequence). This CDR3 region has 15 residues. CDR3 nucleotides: TGTGCCAGCAGCTTAAAAGGGGGCTCGTTGTACGAGCAGTACTTC. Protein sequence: CASSLKGGSLYEQYF.

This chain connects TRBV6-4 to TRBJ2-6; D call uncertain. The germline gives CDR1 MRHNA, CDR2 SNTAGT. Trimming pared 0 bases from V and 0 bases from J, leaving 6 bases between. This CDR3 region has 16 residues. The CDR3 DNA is TGTGCCAGCAGTGACTCTCCACCCTCTGGGGCCAACGTCCTGACTTTC. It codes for CASSDSPPSGANVLTF.

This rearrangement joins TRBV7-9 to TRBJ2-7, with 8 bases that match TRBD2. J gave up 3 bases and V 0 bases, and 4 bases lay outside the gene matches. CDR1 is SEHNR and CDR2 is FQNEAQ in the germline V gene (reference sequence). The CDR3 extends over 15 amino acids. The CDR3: CASSLAAGGFYEQYF. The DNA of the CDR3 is TGTGCCAGCAGCTTAGCGGCGGGGGGTTTCTACGAGCAGTACTTC.

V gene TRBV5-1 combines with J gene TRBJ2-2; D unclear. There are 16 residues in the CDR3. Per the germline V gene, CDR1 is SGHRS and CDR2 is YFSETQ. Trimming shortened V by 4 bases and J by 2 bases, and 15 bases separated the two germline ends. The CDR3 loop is CASSNLLGINTGELFF. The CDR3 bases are TGCGCCAGCAGCAACCTGTTGGGTATTAACACCGGGGAGCTGTTTTTT. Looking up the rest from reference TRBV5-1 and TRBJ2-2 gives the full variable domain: KAGVTQTPRYLIKTRGQQVTLSCSPISGHRSVSWYQQTPGQGLQFLFEYFSETQRNKGNFPGRFSGRQFSNSRSEMNVSTLELGDSALYLCASSNLLGINTGELFFGEGSRLTVL.

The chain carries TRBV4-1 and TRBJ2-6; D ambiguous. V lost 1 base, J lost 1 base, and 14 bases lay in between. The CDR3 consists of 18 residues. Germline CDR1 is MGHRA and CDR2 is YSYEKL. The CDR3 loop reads CASSQAASVGSGANVLTF. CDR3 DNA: TGCGCCAGCAGCCAAGCGGCGTCTGTGGGGTCTGGGGCCAACGTCCTGACTTTC.

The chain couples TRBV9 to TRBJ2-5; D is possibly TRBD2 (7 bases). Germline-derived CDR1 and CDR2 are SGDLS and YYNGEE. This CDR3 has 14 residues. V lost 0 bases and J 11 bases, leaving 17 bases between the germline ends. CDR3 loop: CASSVAGGSVEQYF. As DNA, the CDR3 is TGTGCCAGCAGCGTAGCGGGGGGCAGTGTGGAGCAGTACTTC.

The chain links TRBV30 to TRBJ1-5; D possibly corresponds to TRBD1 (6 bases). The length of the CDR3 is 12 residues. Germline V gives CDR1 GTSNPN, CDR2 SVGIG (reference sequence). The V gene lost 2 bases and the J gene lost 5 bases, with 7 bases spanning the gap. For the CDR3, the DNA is TGTGCCTGGAGTACAGGGCATCAGCCCCAGCATTTT. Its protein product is CAWSTGHQPQHF.

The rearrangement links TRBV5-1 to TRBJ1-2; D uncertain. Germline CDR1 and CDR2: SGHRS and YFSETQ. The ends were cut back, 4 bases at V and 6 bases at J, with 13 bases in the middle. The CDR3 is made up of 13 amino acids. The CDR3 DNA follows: TGCGCCAGCAGCGAGCGGGCAGAGCATGGCTACACCTTC. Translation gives CASSERAEHGYTF.

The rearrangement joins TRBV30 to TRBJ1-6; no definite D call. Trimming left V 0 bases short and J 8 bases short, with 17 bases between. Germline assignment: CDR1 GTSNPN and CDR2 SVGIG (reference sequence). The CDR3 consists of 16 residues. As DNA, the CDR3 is TGTGCCTGGAGTGTAGCGGGGAGCCGGCCAGATTCACCCCTCCACTTT. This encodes CAWSVAGSRPDSPLHF. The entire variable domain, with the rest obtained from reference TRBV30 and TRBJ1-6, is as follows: SQTIHQWPATLVQPVGSPLSLECTVEGTSNPNLYWYRQAAGRGLQLLFYSVGIGQISSEVPQNLSASRPQDRQFILSSKKLLLSDSGFYLCAWSVAGSRPDSPLHFGNGTRLTVT.

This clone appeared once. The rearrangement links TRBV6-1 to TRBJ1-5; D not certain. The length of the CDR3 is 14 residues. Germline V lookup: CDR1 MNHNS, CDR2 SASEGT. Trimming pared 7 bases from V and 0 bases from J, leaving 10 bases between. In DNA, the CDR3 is TGTGCCAGCATTCAGACGTATAGCAATCAGCCCCAGCATTTT. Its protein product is CASIQTYSNQPQHF.

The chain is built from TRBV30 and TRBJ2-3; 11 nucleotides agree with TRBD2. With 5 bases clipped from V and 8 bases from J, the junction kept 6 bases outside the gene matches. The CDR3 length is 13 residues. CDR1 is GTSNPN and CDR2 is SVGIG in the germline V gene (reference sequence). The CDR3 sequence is CAWGPTSGSTQYF. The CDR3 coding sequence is TGTGCCTGGGGGCCCACTAGCGGGAGTACGCAGTATTTT. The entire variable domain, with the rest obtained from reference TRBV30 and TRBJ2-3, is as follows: SQTIHQWPATLVQPVGSPLSLECTVEGTSNPNLYWYRQAAGRGLQLLFYSVGIGQISSEVPQNLSASRPQDRQFILSSKKLLLSDSGFYLCAWGPTSGSTQYFGPGTRLTVL.

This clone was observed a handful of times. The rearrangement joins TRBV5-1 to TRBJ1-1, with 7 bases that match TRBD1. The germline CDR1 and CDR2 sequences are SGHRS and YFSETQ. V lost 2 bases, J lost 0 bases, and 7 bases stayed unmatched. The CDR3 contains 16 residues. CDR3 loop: CASSFGTAAMNTEAFF. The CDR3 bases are TGCGCCAGCAGCTTTGGGACAGCGGCTATGAACACTGAAGCTTTCTTT.

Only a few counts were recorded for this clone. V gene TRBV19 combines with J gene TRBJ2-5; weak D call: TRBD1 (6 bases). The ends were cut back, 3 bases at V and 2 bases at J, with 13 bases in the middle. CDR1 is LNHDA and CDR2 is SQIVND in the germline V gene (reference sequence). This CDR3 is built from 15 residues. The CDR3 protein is CASSIQGSLQETQYF. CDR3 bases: TGTGCCAGTAGTATTCAGGGGTCCTTACAAGAGACCCAGTACTTC.

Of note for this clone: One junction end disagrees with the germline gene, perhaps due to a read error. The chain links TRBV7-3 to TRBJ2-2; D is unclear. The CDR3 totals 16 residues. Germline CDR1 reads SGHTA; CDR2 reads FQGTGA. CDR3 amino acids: CASSVTGPTNTGELFF. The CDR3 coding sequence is TGTGCCAGCAGCGTAACTGGACCAACGAACACCGGGGAGCTGTTTTTT.

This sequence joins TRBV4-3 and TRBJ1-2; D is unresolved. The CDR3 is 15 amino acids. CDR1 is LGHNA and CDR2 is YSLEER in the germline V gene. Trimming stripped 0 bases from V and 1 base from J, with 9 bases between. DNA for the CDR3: TGCGCCAGCAGCCAAGAAGGCGGGCATAACTATGGCTACACCTTC. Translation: CASSQEGGHNYGYTF.

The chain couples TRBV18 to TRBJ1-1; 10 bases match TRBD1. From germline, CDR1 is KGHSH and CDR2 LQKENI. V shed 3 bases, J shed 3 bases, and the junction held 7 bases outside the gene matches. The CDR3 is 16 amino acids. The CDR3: CASSPPDRGKDTEAFF. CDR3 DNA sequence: TGTGCCAGCTCACCCCCGGACAGGGGGAAGGACACTGAAGCTTTCTTT.

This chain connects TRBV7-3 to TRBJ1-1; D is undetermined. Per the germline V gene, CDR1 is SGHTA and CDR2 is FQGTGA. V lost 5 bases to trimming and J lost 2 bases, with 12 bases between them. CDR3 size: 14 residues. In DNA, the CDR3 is TGTGCCAGCAGCCCGGACGGAGGAAACACTGAAGCTTTCTTT. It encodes CASSPDGGNTEAFF.

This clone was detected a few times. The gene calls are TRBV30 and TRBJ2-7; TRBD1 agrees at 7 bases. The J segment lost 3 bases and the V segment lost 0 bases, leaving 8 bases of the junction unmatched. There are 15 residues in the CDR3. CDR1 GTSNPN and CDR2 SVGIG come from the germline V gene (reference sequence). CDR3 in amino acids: CAWSVGTDLDYEQYF. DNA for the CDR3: TGTGCCTGGAGTGTAGGGACAGACCTTGACTACGAGCAGTACTTC.

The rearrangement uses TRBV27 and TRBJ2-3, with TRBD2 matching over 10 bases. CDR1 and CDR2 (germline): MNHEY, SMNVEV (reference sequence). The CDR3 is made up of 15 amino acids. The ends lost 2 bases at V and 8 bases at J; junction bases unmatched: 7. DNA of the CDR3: TGTGCCAGCAGTTTACTAGCGGGAGAAGAGGCTACGCAGTATTTT. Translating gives CASSLLAGEEATQYF.

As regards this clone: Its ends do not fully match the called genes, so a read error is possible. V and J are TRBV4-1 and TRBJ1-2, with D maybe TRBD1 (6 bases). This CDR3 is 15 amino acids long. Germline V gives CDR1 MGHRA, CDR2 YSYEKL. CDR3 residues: CDSSQDEQGSYGYTF. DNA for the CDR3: TGCGACAGCAGCCAAGATGAACAGGGTTCCTATGGCTACACCTTC.

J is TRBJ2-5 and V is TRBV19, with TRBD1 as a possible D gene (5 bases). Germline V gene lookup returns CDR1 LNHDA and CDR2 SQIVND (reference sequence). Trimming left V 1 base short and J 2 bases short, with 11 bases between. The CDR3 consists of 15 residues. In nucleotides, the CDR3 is TGTGCCAGTAGTATAGGGGGCAGGGATCAAGAGACCCAGTACTTC. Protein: CASSIGGRDQETQYF.

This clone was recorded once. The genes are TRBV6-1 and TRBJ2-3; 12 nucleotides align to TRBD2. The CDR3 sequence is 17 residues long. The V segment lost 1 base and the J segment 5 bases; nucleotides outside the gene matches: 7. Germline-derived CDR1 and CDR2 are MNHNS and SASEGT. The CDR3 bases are TGTGCCAGCAGTGAAGGGGCTAGCGGGAGGGCCGTAGATACGCAGTATTTT. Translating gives CASSEGASGRAVDTQYF.